Below, 21 T cell receptor beta chains from the same sample are listed, as sequenced in a study of cytomegalovirus exposure and HLA in healthy donors. Profiling relied on immunoSEQ multiplex PCR, and the TCRdb table lists in-frame clones only, not all of them. The data show about 130,000 clones, with roughly 89% seen just once and roughly 9.2% held by the top ten. The sequencing sample was made of PBMCs. The source of these receptors is a woman aged 18-35 years in good health and CMV-seropositive.

V usage is TRBV28 and J usage is TRBJ2-7; D unclear. The CDR3 covers 14 residues. Germline V CDR1 and CDR2: MDHEN, SYDVKM. The V gene lost 2 bases and the J gene lost 1 base, with 9 bases spanning the gap. CDR3 DNA: TGTGCCAGCAGTTTACGACTGAATTCCTACGAGCAGTACTTC. Translation: CASSLRLNSYEQYF.

The gene calls are TRBV4-1 and TRBJ2-7; TRBD2 matches at 8 bases. Germline V lookup: CDR1 MGHRA, CDR2 YSYEKL. CDR3 length: 16 amino acids. After removal of 1 base from V and 0 bases from J, the junction contained 5 bases not matched to a gene. The CDR3 loop reads CASSQAGGPSSYEQYF. The DNA for the CDR3 is TGCGCCAGCAGCCAAGCGGGGGGGCCAAGCTCCTACGAGCAGTACTTC.

The chain is built from TRBV7-6 and TRBJ2-1; 7 nucleotides match TRBD1. The CDR3 consists of 16 residues. The germline gives CDR1 SGHVS, CDR2 FNYEAQ. With V trimmed by 4 bases and J by 5 bases, 11 bases remained unmatched. In DNA form, the CDR3 reads TGTGCCAGCAGCTCCCCTGGCGGCCAGGGGGACAATGAGCAGTTCTTC. This encodes CASSSPGGQGDNEQFF.

The CDR3 spells CASSPGGYTDTQYF. CDR3 nucleotides: TGTGCCAGTAGTCCCGGGGGATACACAGATACGCAGTATTTT. The gene calls are TRBV19 and TRBJ2-3; weak D call: TRBD2 (6 bases). The germline V gene has CDR1 LNHDA and CDR2 SQIVND (reference sequence). The CDR3 length is 14 residues. Deletions cut 5 bases from V and 2 bases from J, with 11 bases between.

The J gene is TRBJ2-7, the V gene TRBV19; perhaps TRBD1 as D (6 bases). The CDR3 covers 15 residues. The V gene lost 4 bases and the J gene lost 2 bases, with 15 bases spanning the gap. Germline CDR1 and CDR2: LNHDA and SQIVND (reference sequence). The CDR3 loop reads CASSRQPQGAYEQYF. Written as DNA, the CDR3 is TGTGCCAGTAGTAGACAGCCACAGGGTGCCTACGAGCAGTACTTC.

This clone was counted a single time. This chain uses TRBV6-5 with TRBJ2-7; 7 bases are shared with TRBD1. Germline lookup yields CDR1 MNHEY and CDR2 SVGAGI. The CDR3 extends over 12 amino acids. The J segment lost 13 bases and the V segment lost 4 bases, leaving 10 bases of the junction unmatched. CDR3 sequence: CASSSTGTVNYF. The CDR3 DNA reads as TGTGCCAGCAGTTCAACCGGGACAGTAAATTACTTC.

This clone was counted a few times. The gene calls are TRBV2 and TRBJ1-5; 8 bases are shared with TRBD1. J lost 3 bases, V lost 6 bases, and 4 bases had no gene match. The CDR3 contains 14 residues. In germline, CDR1 is SNHLY, CDR2 FYNNEI. Here the CDR3 reads CASRRDRINQPQHF. CDR3 nucleotides: TGTGCCAGCAGGAGGGACAGGATCAATCAGCCCCAGCATTTT.

This clone was recorded only once. The chain couples TRBV4-1 to TRBJ2-3; TRBD2 matches at 12 bases. Germline values: CDR1 MGHRA, CDR2 YSYEKL. This CDR3 spans 18 amino acids. The J segment lost 2 bases and the V segment lost 1 base, leaving 7 bases of the junction unmatched. The CDR3 bases are TGCGCCAGCAGCCAAGGCGGACTAGCGGGGCGCAACACAGATACGCAGTATTTT. This translates into CASSQGGLAGRNTDTQYF.

V is TRBV7-9 and J is TRBJ2-5; D is perhaps TRBD1 (5 bases). Trimming left V 1 base short and J 1 base short, with 7 bases between. CDR1 is SEHNR and CDR2 is FQNEAQ in the germline V gene (reference sequence). This CDR3 comprises 14 residues. In DNA form, the CDR3 reads TGTGCCAGCAGCTTAGGACAGCTCCAAGAGACCCAGTACTTC. Translated, it gives CASSLGQLQETQYF.

The chain links TRBV6-5 to TRBJ1-2; D gene uncertain. Germline loops: CDR1 MNHEY, CDR2 SVGAGI. CDR3 size: 14 residues. V dropped 0 bases and J dropped 1 base, with 6 bases sitting between them. CDR3 sequence (DNA): TGTGCCAGCAGTTACTCCTCGGTTAACTATGGCTACACCTTC. It yields the protein CASSYSSVNYGYTF.

The V call is TRBV28, the J call TRBJ1-5; D is unresolved. V was pared by 3 bases and J by 0 bases, with 12 bases between. The CDR3 is 16 amino acids. The germline gives CDR1 MDHEN, CDR2 SYDVKM. CDR3 sequence (DNA): TGTGCCAGCAGTTTTTCCAGGCTAAGTAGCAATCAGCCCCAGCATTTT. Protein product: CASSFSRLSSNQPQHF.

This sequence joins TRBV19 and TRBJ1-2; D is undetermined. The CDR3 runs 14 residues. Germline assignment: CDR1 LNHDA and CDR2 SQIVND (reference sequence). The V end was cut by 4 bases, the J end by 3 bases, with 12 bases between. Written as DNA, the CDR3 is TGTGCCAGTAGTAAACAGCACCAGTACTATGGCTACACCTTC. Amino acids: CASSKQHQYYGYTF.

The chain couples TRBV28 to TRBJ1-1, with TRBD1 identical over 9 bases. The CDR3 runs to 15 residues. The V gene's germline CDR1 is MDHEN and CDR2 SYDVKM. V trimming: 6 bases; J trimming: 4 bases; junction bases outside the gene matches: 9. The CDR3 is CASSPYRGQGTEAFF. DNA of the CDR3: TGTGCCAGCAGCCCCTACAGGGGACAGGGCACTGAAGCTTTCTTT.

This clone was recorded a few times. This chain joins TRBV19 and TRBJ2-5, with TRBD1 matching over 9 bases. Per germline, CDR1 LNHDA and CDR2 SQIVND (reference sequence). V lost 4 bases and J lost 2; bases outside the gene matches: 5. This CDR3 has 15 amino acids. The CDR3 nucleotides read TGTGCCAGTAGTACAACAGGGGGCGGGCAAGAGACCCAGTACTTC. Its translation is CASSTTGGGQETQYF. Combining the CDR3 with reference TRBV19 and TRBJ2-5 gives the whole variable domain DGGITQSPKYLFRKEGQNVTLSCEQNLNHDAMYWYRQDPGQGLRLIYYSQIVNDFQKGDIAEGYSVSREKKESFPLTVTSAQKNPTAFYLCASSTTGGGQETQYFGPGTRLLVL.

The rearrangement links TRBV30 to TRBJ1-5, with 8 bases fitting TRBD1. Germline values: CDR1 GTSNPN, CDR2 SVGIG (reference sequence). V shed 0 bases, J shed 4 bases, and the junction held 5 bases outside the gene matches. The CDR3 runs 15 residues. CDR3 region: CAWSVQGGLNQPQHF. DNA of the CDR3: TGTGCCTGGAGTGTACAGGGGGGACTTAATCAGCCCCAGCATTTT.

V usage is TRBV6-6 and J usage is TRBJ1-3, with a tentative D call TRBD1 (5 bases). Looked up from germline, CDR1 is MNHNY and CDR2 is SVGAGI (reference sequence). The CDR3 consists of 15 residues. Trimming took off 5 bases at V and 2 bases at J, with 13 bases between the two ends. The CDR3 spells CASSPSGGAGNTIYF. The CDR3 bases are TGTGCCAGCAGTCCCTCTGGAGGGGCTGGAAACACCATATATTTT.

This clone turned up a few times. This sequence joins TRBV4-2 and TRBJ2-1; no reliable D call. Germline assignment: CDR1 LGHNA and CDR2 YNFKEQ. The CDR3 covers 13 residues. The V gene lost 0 bases and the J gene lost 8 bases, with 8 bases spanning the gap. The CDR3 DNA sequence: TGTGCCAGCAGCCAAGATCCGCCGGATGAGCAGTTCTTC. As protein: CASSQDPPDEQFF.

This chain uses TRBV30 with TRBJ1-1, with D hard to call. The CDR3 consists of 10 residues. Germline CDR1 is GTSNPN and CDR2 is SVGIG (reference sequence). V gave up 5 bases and J gave up 8 bases, with 9 bases separating them. The CDR3 nucleotides are TGTGCCTGGGAGATCGTCGAAGCTTTCTTT. Its protein is CAWEIVEAFF.

The chain links TRBV21-1 to TRBJ1-4. TRBV21-1 counts as a pseudogene. The CDR3 is 16 amino acids. The CDR3 region has the DNA TGTGCCAGCAGCAAAGTTCCCTACCCCTCCAATGAAAAACTGTTTTTT. Translated, it gives CASSKVPYPSNEKLFF.

The chain uses TRBV5-6 and TRBJ1-2; 11 bases line up with TRBD1. The CDR3 extends over 15 amino acids. Germline CDR1 SGHDT, CDR2 YYEEEE. The V segment lost 4 bases and the J segment 4 bases; nucleotides outside the gene matches: 6. The CDR3 nucleotides read TGTGCCAGCAGCGAGGACAGGGGGCGCACCTATGGCTACACCTTC. Protein: CASSEDRGRTYGYTF.

The chain links TRBV5-1 to TRBJ2-1; 7 nucleotides line up with TRBD2. Germline assignment: CDR1 SGHRS and CDR2 YFSETQ. This CDR3 is built from 14 residues. The V gene end was trimmed by 4 bases and the J gene end by 7 bases; junction bases not matched to a gene: 8. The CDR3 is CASSLNTGGNEQFF. The DNA of the CDR3 is TGCGCCAGCAGCCTAAACACGGGGGGTAATGAGCAGTTCTTC.